This TCR beta chain is from a study of blood T cell repertoires in COVID-19 (dated by TCRdb to about 2020). Study-level background: Samples from collaborators originated in the United States, Italy and Spain and spanned both the acute and convalescent phases of COVID-19. HLA class I and class II types, where available, came from metadata supplied by the sample provider rather than from assay-based typing. The repertoires were released in a freely available public database meant as a resource for research on the immune response to SARS-CoV-2. The dataset comprised deeply sampled blood TCRbeta repertoires from subjects exposed to, actively infected with, or recovered from COVID-19. The material from the prospective study consisted of cDNA or gDNA derived from T cells, B-cell-depleted T cells, or PBMCs. The samples were drawn from two sources: the first 160 participants of the ongoing ImmuneRACE study, and 1,000 to 1,500 subjects contributed by 6 global collaborators. Sample metadata almost always included a de-identified subject ID, COVID-19 status, age in years and sex.

The CDR3 spans 16 residues, from the cysteine through the phenylalanine. CDR3 DNA is the only sequence kept; it has 48 bases, read in frame from the first base. Ends trimmed: V by 2 bases, J by 6 bases; bases unmatched to a gene: 8. The germline V gene encodes CDR1 ENHRY and CDR2 SYGVKD. Enrolling through a virtual design, the prospective study's participants ranged in age from roughly 18 to 89 years and lived across roughly 23 United States geographic areas. Cohort assignment in the prospective study relied on participant-reported clinical history from a screening survey and a study questionnaire. Exposed participants were defined as having been in contact with someone with a PCR-confirmed or clinician-diagnosed COVID-19 case within 2 weeks of study entry. Mobile phlebotomists in the prospective study collected whole blood, serum and a nasopharyngeal or oropharyngeal swab from every participant. Participants in the prospective study had the option to provide additional blood draws and questionnaires over a 2-month period. Before DNA extraction, prospective study blood samples were shipped either frozen or at room temperature.

TCRbeta CDR3 regions were amplified from genomic DNA by means of the immunoSEQ Assay, a bias-controlled multiplex PCR. The paper's data handling went like this. The number of nucleated cells in each sample was estimated by amplification of reference gene primers within the assay. To quantify the absolute abundance of each unique TCRbeta CDR3 rearrangement, sequence reads were collapsed and filtered. Productive Simpson clonality was computed per sample as the square root of Simpson's diversity index over productive rearrangements. Entries here come from immuneACCESS through TCRdb and include only in-frame sequences with V and J called. Some clones fail to appear in such tables; in the studies checked, an unresolved V gene covers under half of the shortfall, and the cause of the remainder is unknown. Clone size and V and J calls were adopted from that table, with D and trimming inferred from the DNA. The sample records 300,000 to 350,000 clones, 85% to 90% of which are singletons. The ten largest clonotypes hold 1% of the sample.

Remarks on this clone: No cognate antigen has been identified for it. Base qualities were left out, and no much larger clone turns up one base away.

On the study overall, not on this receptor specifically: Clinical and demographic metadata were provided uncurated, with the amount varying by source and participant.

This sequence was found in a young woman who had been exposed to COVID-19. The sample taken for sequencing was PBMCs or T cells enriched from blood (not recorded which). The sequence links TRBV10-3 to TRBJ1-5; 9 of the junction bases match TRBD1. The sequence in DNA is TGTGCCATCAGTGAGGGGGGACAGGGAGAAGGTCAGCCCCAGCATTTT. Protein translation: CAISEGGQGEGQPQHF.